The 8 T cell receptor beta chains presented below share a single source sample, sequenced in a study of T cell responses to AZD1222 COVID-19 vaccine. Sequencing was performed with immunoSEQ multiplex PCR; in TCRdb, only in-frame clones are kept and a portion is missing. The sample shows around 160,000 clones, around 94% of them seen only once. Sequencing used peripheral blood, obtained 28 days after the second AZD1222 dose. These receptors were collected from an adult who received the AZD1222 COVID-19 vaccine.

V usage is TRBV19 and J usage is TRBJ1-5, with TRBD1 matching 9 bases. The V gene's germline CDR1 is LNHDA and CDR2 SQIVND (reference sequence). This CDR3 is 16 amino acids long. After removal of 3 bases from V and 7 bases from J, the junction contained 10 bases not matched to a gene. For the CDR3, the DNA is TGTGCCAGTAGTATGGCCGGGACAGGGACTACCCAGCCCCAGCATTTT. The encoded protein is CASSMAGTGTTQPQHF. The full variable domain, in which reference TRBV19 and TRBJ1-5 provide the parts outside the CDR3, is DGGITQSPKYLFRKEGQNVTLSCEQNLNHDAMYWYRQDPGQGLRLIYYSQIVNDFQKGDIAEGYSVSREKKESFPLTVTSAQKNPTAFYLCASSMAGTGTTQPQHFGDGTRLSIL.

J is TRBJ2-1 and V is TRBV9, with D perhaps being TRBD1 or TRBD2 (6 bases each). The CDR3 has 15 residues. The V end was cut by 0 bases, the J end by 6 bases, with 13 bases between. Germline-derived CDR1 and CDR2 are SGDLS and YYNGEE. This chain's CDR3 is CASSVGGTQGNEQFF. The CDR3 DNA reads as TGTGCCAGCAGCGTAGGCGGGACACAGGGCAATGAGCAGTTCTTC.

The table lists this clone with a count of one. The gene calls are TRBV5-6 and TRBJ2-6; no clear D. V lost 6 bases to trimming and J lost 4 bases, with 17 bases between them. The CDR3 totals 16 residues. Germline V gene lookup returns CDR1 SGHDT and CDR2 YYEEEE. The CDR3 nucleotides are TGTGCCAGCAACCCATTGAGTGGGTCCGGGGCCAACGTCCTGACTTTC. Translated: CASNPLSGSGANVLTF.

In its sample, this clone was seen a few times. J is TRBJ2-7 and V is TRBV6-1; D not certain. Germline V lookup: CDR1 MNHNS, CDR2 SASEGT. V dropped 0 bases and J dropped 2 bases, with 5 bases sitting between them. This CDR3 is built from 13 residues. The CDR3 sequence is CASSEAQAYEQYF. CDR3 sequence (DNA): TGTGCCAGCAGTGAAGCGCAGGCCTACGAGCAGTACTTC.

The rearrangement links TRBV30 to TRBJ2-3; the D gene is possibly TRBD2 (6 bases). The ends were cut back, 4 bases at V and 6 bases at J, with 11 bases in the middle. The CDR3 is made up of 12 amino acids. Germline V CDR1 and CDR2: GTSNPN, SVGIG (reference sequence). The CDR3 region has the DNA TGTGCCTGGACGGGAGTAGGGGATACGCAGTATTTT. Translation gives CAWTGVGDTQYF.

The V and J genes are TRBV4-3 and TRBJ2-7; D remains ambiguous. Germline CDR1 LGHNA, CDR2 YSLEER. V was pared by 0 bases and J by 2 bases, with 11 bases between. The CDR3 is 15 residues long. The CDR3 DNA is TGCGCCAGCAGCCAAGAAAAGGTAGGAGCCTACGAGCAGTACTTC. The encoded protein is CASSQEKVGAYEQYF.

This chain links TRBV3-1 (or the pseudogene TRBV3-2) with TRBJ1-1; D is unresolved. CDR1 and CDR2 from the germline V gene are LGHDT and YNNKEL (reference sequence). V was shortened by 4 bases and J by 5 bases, with 8 bases between the two germline ends. The CDR3 is made up of 12 amino acids. In DNA, the CDR3 is TGTGCCAGCAGCCTCGAGGGTACTGAAGCTTTCTTT. As protein: CASSLEGTEAFF.

Concerning this clone itself: In the same sample, other DNA sequences code for this CDR3. The chain carries TRBV30 and TRBJ2-5; D gene uncertain. Germline CDR1 and CDR2: GTSNPN and SVGIG (reference sequence). The V end was cut by 2 bases, the J end by 4 bases, with 5 bases between. This CDR3 spans 11 amino acids. CDR3 in amino acids: CAWSPGETQYF. CDR3 sequence (DNA): TGTGCCTGGAGTCCGGGAGAGACCCAGTACTTC.